This TCR beta chain was profiled in a study of cytomegalovirus exposure and HLA in healthy donors. The primer mix had 60 Vbeta and 13 Jbeta primers. This table comes from immunoSEQ multiplex PCR, and its TCRdb copy is limited to in-frame clones, with some not included. This table holds approximately 190,000 clones, roughly 80% found once. The CDR3 covers 15 residues. Germline V lookup: CDR1 MNHEY, CDR2 SMNVEV (reference sequence). V lost 4 bases, J lost 4 bases, and 14 bases lay in between. On this clone itself: Its antigen is unknown.

Study conclusions and caveats: On later analysis, the bulk of CMV-associated TCR beta chains appeared to be HLA-restricted. Among immune exposure information, only CMV serostatus was available.

Sequencing was done on a sample of PBMCs. The receptor was derived from a woman aged 50 to 65 in good health and CMV-seropositive. J is TRBJ1-5 and V is TRBV27, with D possibly being TRBD1 (6 bases). The CDR3 here is CASSSRSTGNQPQHF. The CDR3 DNA reads as TGTGCCAGCAGTTCCCGGTCGACAGGAAATCAGCCCCAGCATTTT.